Given below is one T cell receptor (beta chain) in context. The data originate from a study of cytomegalovirus exposure and HLA in healthy donors. CDR1 and CDR2 (germline): SGHDT, YYEEEE. The CDR3 runs 13 residues. Trimming removed 3 bases from V and 4 bases from J, with 8 bases in between. The study ran its PCR with 60 Vbeta and 13 Jbeta primers. The table came from immunoSEQ multiplex PCR; TCRdb's copy has only in-frame clones and leaves some out. The repertoire holds some 170,000 clones, with over 80% as singletons. The receptor's source is a man aged 45-60 years in good health and CMV-seropositive. Sequenced: PBMCs. The chain uses TRBV5-6 and TRBJ1-3, with D perhaps TRBD1 (5 bases). CDR3 DNA: TGTGCCAGCAGCTGGGGCTCAGGAAACACCATATATTTT. This encodes CASSWGSGNTIYF.